This T cell receptor beta chain was identified in a study of blood T cell repertoires in COVID-19. Germline CDR1 reads MNHEY; CDR2 reads SVGAGI. The ends were cut back, 7 bases at V and 4 bases at J, with 11 bases in the middle. The CDR3 loop spans 13 amino acids. The table came from immunoSEQ multiplex PCR; TCRdb's copy has only in-frame clones and leaves some out. The sample has roughly 280,000 clones, around 87% seen once; the top ten hold around 5.1%. Material: peripheral blood. The receptor was derived from a woman aged 55-69 years with COVID-19, enrolled during active disease. The rearrangement joins TRBV6-5 to TRBJ1-5; D is ambiguous. The CDR3 nucleotides are TGTGCCAGCACTAGAGGCTATAATCAGCCCCAGCATTTT. Amino acid sequence: CASTRGYNQPQHF.